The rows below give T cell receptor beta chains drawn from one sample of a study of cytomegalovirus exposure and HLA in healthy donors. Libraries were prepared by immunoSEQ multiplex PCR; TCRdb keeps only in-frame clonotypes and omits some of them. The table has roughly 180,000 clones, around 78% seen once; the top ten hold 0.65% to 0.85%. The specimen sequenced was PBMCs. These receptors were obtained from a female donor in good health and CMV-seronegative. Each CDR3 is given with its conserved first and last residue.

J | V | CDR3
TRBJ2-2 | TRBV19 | CASSPWASGSTGELFF
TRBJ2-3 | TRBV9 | CASSVDRRAGGQGTQYF
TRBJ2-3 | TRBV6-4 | CASSDGTSGTDTQYF
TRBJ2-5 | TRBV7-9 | CASSRKETQYF
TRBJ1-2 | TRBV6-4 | CASSADRANYGYTF
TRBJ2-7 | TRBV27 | CASSQGAGKQYF
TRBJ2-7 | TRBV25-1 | CASSEVGRSYEQYF
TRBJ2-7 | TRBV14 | CAETGALVAYEQYF
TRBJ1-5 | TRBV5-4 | CASSGRTGGQPQHF
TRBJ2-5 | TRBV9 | CASSLASGQQETQYF
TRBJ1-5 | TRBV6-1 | CASSDRGGNQPQHF
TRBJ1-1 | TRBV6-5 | CATTPVGGVNTEAFF
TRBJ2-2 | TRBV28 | CASSFPQGGTGELFF
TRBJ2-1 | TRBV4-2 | CASSQQGPSYNEQFF
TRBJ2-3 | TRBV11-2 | CASSPFRAHNTDTQYF
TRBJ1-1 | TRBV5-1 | CASSLYPDRNTEAFF
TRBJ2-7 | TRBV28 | CASSTMGLFYEQYF
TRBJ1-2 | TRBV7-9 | CASSRLAGQNYGYTF
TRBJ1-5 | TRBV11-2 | CASSIGEYQPQHF
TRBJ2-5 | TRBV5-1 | CASSERDSQETRYF
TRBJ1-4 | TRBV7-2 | CASSLSQVATNEKLFF
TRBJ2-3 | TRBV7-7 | CASSLGTGKTDTQYF
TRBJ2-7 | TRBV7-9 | CASSQVAAYEQYF
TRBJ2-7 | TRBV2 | CASSSMFEQYF
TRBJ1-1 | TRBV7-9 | CASSSGTGNTEAFF
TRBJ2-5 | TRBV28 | CASSLGLARKETQYF
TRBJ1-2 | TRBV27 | CASSPDRNYGYTF
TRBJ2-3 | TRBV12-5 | CASIRDSIDTQYF
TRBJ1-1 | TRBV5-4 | CASSFTGRNTEAFF
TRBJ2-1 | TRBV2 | CASSESPAGPSSYNEQFF
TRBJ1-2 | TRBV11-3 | CASSLSPGREGYTF
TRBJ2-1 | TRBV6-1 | CASAVKGRGEQFF
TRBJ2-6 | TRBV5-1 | CASSPQGGPGANVLTF
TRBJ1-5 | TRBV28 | CASLTGNKGQPQHF
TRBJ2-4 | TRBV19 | CATQTVAGGFKNIQYF
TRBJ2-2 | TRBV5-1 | CASSLSDRVTGELFF
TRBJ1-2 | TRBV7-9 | CASSSYRDVGYGYTF
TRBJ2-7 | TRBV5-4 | CASSSGGGVVNEQYF
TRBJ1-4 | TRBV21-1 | CASRSSKGAGEKLFF
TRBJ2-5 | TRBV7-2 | CASSGTAQETQYF
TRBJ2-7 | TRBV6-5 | CASSYPLGVEQYF
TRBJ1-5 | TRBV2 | CASTGTVNSNQPQHF
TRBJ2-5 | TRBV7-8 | CASSPLGKGAPGETQYF
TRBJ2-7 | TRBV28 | CASSPDPGSYEQYF
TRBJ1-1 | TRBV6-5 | CASSYSPGEFTEAFF
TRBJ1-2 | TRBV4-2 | CASSQEHRSGYTF
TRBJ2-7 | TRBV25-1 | CASSELAVGAGGAYEQYF
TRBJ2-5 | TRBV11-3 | CASSLAPSGGWEYETQYF
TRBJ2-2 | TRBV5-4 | CASSHAGQGNTGELFF
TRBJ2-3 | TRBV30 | CAWSRGDTQYF
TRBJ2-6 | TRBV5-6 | CASSKRPRDTYSGANVLTF
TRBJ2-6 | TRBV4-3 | CASSQDPTGSGANGLTF
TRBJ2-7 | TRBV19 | CASSVTPGVGDYEQYF
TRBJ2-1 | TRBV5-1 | CASSVGGAPTEQFF
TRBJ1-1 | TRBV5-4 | CASSFKLQGNTEAFF
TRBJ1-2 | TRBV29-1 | CSVVIQGVKDYGYTF
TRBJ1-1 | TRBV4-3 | CASSPGQGVTGTEAFF
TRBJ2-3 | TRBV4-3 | CASSQDRGTSGSTDTQYF